This entry lists 2 T cell receptor beta chains sequenced from one sample in a study of T cell clones after liver transplantation. Here immunoSEQ multiplex PCR was the method, and the copy in TCRdb shows in-frame clones only, minus some. The sample holds about 120,000 clones, 75% to 95% seen once. Sample: CD4+ T cells from blood, taken 12 months after liver transplant. Receptor source: a human patient who received a liver transplant. Some T cells may originate from the graft donor.

The chain links TRBV7-2 to TRBJ2-5, with 10 bases aligning to TRBD1. The V and J ends lost 2 bases and 4 bases, in that order; junction bases with no gene match: 7. The germline gives CDR1 SGHTA, CDR2 FQGNSA. CDR3 length equals 16 residues. CDR3 DNA: TGTGCCAGCAGCTTATCTCGGACAGGGGGAGCAGAGACCCAGTACTTC. Its translation: CASSLSRTGGAETQYF.

The CDR3 spells CASSFSLRDRAQNRDPGELFF. The CDR3, as DNA: TGTGCCAGCAGTTTTTCCCTCCGGGACAGGGCCCAAAACAGGGACCCCGGGGAGCTGTTTTTT. V usage is TRBV27 and J usage is TRBJ2-2; the match to TRBD1 covers 9 bases. The CDR3 sequence is 21 residues long. CDR1 and CDR2 from the germline V gene are MNHEY and SMNVEV (reference sequence). Trimming cost V 3 bases and J 6 bases; bases outside gene matches: 23.